Shown below are 23 T cell receptor beta chains from a single sample sequenced in a study of T cells in Graves' hyperthyroidism and ophthalmopathy. Amplified TCR beta CDR3 regions derived from RNA transcripts. Using the HTBI primer set, a first-round RT-PCR was run on the TCR CDR3. TCRdb processed the multiplex PCR reads anew with MiXCR; each CDR3 protein has one entry. This sample has about 640,000 distinct CDR3 sequences, with about 20% found just once. Sequencing used blood. These receptors were obtained from a man aged 25 to 40 with Graves' ophthalmopathy.

The chain is built from TRBV6-2 or TRBV6-3 and TRBJ2-2; D may correspond to TRBD1 or TRBD2 (5 bases each). The CDR3 is 16 amino acids. The germline CDR1 and CDR2 sequences are MNHEY and SVGEGT. V was pared by 0 bases and J by 4 bases, with 12 bases between. The CDR3: CASSYSEGDVTGELFF. In DNA form, the CDR3 reads TGTGCCAGCAGTTACTCGGAAGGGGACGTCACCGGGGAGCTGTTTTTT.

CDR3 nucleotides: TGCAGTGCTCTCGGACAGGTTGACACCGGGGAGCTGTTTTTT. It encodes CSALGQVDTGELFF. The V gene is TRBV20-1, the J gene TRBJ2-2, with TRBD1 matching over 7 bases. CDR3 length: 14 residues. Germline V lookup: CDR1 DFQATT, CDR2 SNEGSKA (reference sequence). J lost 3 bases, V lost 5 bases, and 6 bases had no gene match.

This chain links TRBV20-1 with TRBJ1-3; possible D gene TRBD1, 5 bases. This CDR3 comprises 13 residues. Trimming removed 3 bases from V and 0 bases from J, with 6 bases in between. Germline V gene sequence: CDR1 DFQATT, CDR2 SNEGSKA (reference sequence). The CDR3 spells CSARDNSGNTIYF. The CDR3 DNA reads as TGCAGTGCTAGGGACAACTCTGGAAACACCATATATTTT.

This clonotype was seen ten or more times. The chain is built from TRBV5-1 and TRBJ2-2; D possibly corresponds to TRBD2 (6 bases). The V gene lost 6 bases and the J gene lost 2 bases, with 14 bases spanning the gap. This CDR3 spans 15 amino acids. CDR1 is SGHRS and CDR2 is YFSETQ in the germline V gene. This CDR3 is CASMEGNTNTGELFF. Written as DNA, the CDR3 is TGCGCCAGCATGGAGGGAAATACTAACACCGGGGAGCTGTTTTTT. Combining the CDR3 with reference TRBV5-1 and TRBJ2-2 gives the whole variable domain KAGVTQTPRYLIKTRGQQVTLSCSPISGHRSVSWYQQTPGQGLQFLFEYFSETQRNKGNFPGRFSGRQFSNSRSEMNVSTLELGDSALYLCASMEGNTNTGELFFGEGSRLTVL.

In this sample, this clonotype turned up many times. The chain employs TRBV7-2 and TRBJ2-1; 7 bases line up with TRBD2. CDR1 is SGHTA, CDR2 FQGNSA, per germline. The CDR3 is made up of 15 amino acids. V lost 10 bases, J lost 4 bases, and 13 bases stayed unmatched. The CDR3 sequence: CATATGTNFYNEQFF. For the CDR3, the DNA is TGTGCCACCGCAACCGGGACTAACTTTTACAATGAGCAGTTCTTC.

This clonotype has at least ten counts. The rearrangement links TRBV2 to TRBJ2-1; 8 bases are shared with TRBD2. CDR1 SNHLY and CDR2 FYNNEI come from the germline V gene. V gave up 5 bases and J gave up 15 bases; unmatched junction bases: 12. The CDR3 runs to 13 residues. Here the CDR3 reads CASSPLREGSWFF. The CDR3 DNA is TGTGCCAGCAGTCCGCTACGGGAGGGCAGTTGGTTCTTC.

This clonotype appeared once. The chain is built from TRBV3-1 and TRBJ2-5; D is unresolved. The CDR3 spans 12 residues. Between the trimmed V and J ends, which lost 5 bases and 5 bases, there was a span of 9 bases. The V gene's germline CDR1 is LGHDT and CDR2 YNNKEL (reference sequence). The CDR3 spells CASSLRTETQYF. CDR3 coding DNA: TGTGCCAGCAGCTTACGAACGGAGACCCAGTACTTC.

This chain connects TRBV6-1 to TRBJ1-1; D remains ambiguous. CDR3 length equals 13 residues. Germline-derived CDR1 and CDR2 are MNHNS and SASEGT. V dropped 4 bases and J dropped 5 bases, with 11 bases sitting between them. The CDR3 nucleotides read TGTGCCAGCAGTGGAAGGGTTGGTACTGAAGCTTTCTTT. This codes for CASSGRVGTEAFF.

V and J are TRBV12-3 or TRBV12-4 and TRBJ1-5; D possibly corresponds to TRBD1 (6 bases). V lost 6 bases and J 1 base, leaving 10 bases between the germline ends. This CDR3 region has 14 residues. This CDR3 reads CASRETGSNQPQHF. CDR3 sequence (DNA): TGTGCCAGCAGAGAAACAGGGAGCAATCAGCCCCAGCATTTT.

This clonotype was seen more than once but under ten times. The chain uses TRBV6-5 and TRBJ2-2; 12 nucleotides match TRBD1. The trim removed 2 bases at V and 6 bases at J, leaving 10 bases unmatched. Germline V gene sequence: CDR1 MNHEY, CDR2 SVGAGI. CDR3 length: 18 amino acids. The CDR3 is CASSYDRPGQGAPGELFF. The CDR3 DNA sequence: TGTGCCAGCAGTTACGACCGCCCGGGACAGGGGGCGCCCGGGGAGCTGTTTTTT.

This clonotype was found a few times. The chain is built from TRBV19 and TRBJ2-1, with 13 bases identical to TRBD2. Trimming at V came to 4 bases and at J to 6 bases, leaving 3 bases not matched to a gene. The CDR3 spans 15 residues. Germline values: CDR1 LNHDA, CDR2 SQIVND (reference sequence). CDR3 in DNA: TGTGCCAGTAGTAAAGGGACTAGCGGGATCAATGAGCAGTTCTTC. Its protein is CASSKGTSGINEQFF.

The chain couples TRBV12-3 or TRBV12-4 to TRBJ1-5; D is unclear. The CDR3 has 15 residues. V was pared by 0 bases and J by 0 bases, with 6 bases between. Written as DNA, the CDR3 is TGTGCCAGCAGTTTAGCGGGTAGTAGCAATCAGCCCCAGCATTTT. Its protein product is CASSLAGSSNQPQHF.

V is TRBV28 and J is TRBJ2-7, with TRBD1 matching 7 bases. The CDR3 consists of 14 residues. CDR1 is MDHEN, CDR2 SYDVKM, per germline. Trimming took 5 bases from V and 4 from J; bases not matched to a gene: 8. CDR3 bases: TGTGCCAGCAGTCGAATACAGGGGTGGTACGAGCAGTACTTC. Amino acids: CASSRIQGWYEQYF.

This clonotype was counted only a few times. This sequence joins TRBV11-2 and TRBJ2-7; 9 bases agree with TRBD1. V shed 6 bases, J shed 3 bases, and the junction held 6 bases outside the gene matches. The CDR3 consists of 14 residues. Germline V gene sequence: CDR1 SGHAT, CDR2 FQNNGV. As DNA, the CDR3 is TGTGCCAGCAGTATTGGACAGGGGAACTACGAGCAGTACTTC. It is translated as CASSIGQGNYEQYF.

This clonotype was picked up many times. This chain links TRBV20-1 with TRBJ1-1; 8 bases line up with TRBD1. In germline, CDR1 is DFQATT, CDR2 SNEGSKA (reference sequence). The CDR3 runs 15 residues. Germline trimming cut 3 bases from V and 1 base from J; bases unmatched to any gene: 7. CDR3 amino acids: CSASGSGTGNTEAFF. The DNA for the CDR3 is TGCAGTGCTAGTGGGTCCGGGACAGGGAACACTGAAGCTTTCTTT.

The chain recombines TRBV3-1 with TRBJ2-7; D is undetermined. This CDR3 has 14 amino acids. Germline V gene data show CDR1 as LGHDT and CDR2 as YNNKEL (reference sequence). The V and J ends lost 5 bases and 3 bases respectively, with 14 bases between them. CDR3 bases: TGTGCCAGCAGCGCCAAGGACCCTGTCTACGAGCAGTACTTC. Translated: CASSAKDPVYEQYF.

This clonotype was detected ten times or more. The chain combines TRBV28 with TRBJ1-5; 10 bases fit TRBD1. V lost 2 bases to trimming and J lost 5 bases; unmatched junction nucleotides: 9. This CDR3 is 17 amino acids long. Germline V CDR1 and CDR2: MDHEN, SYDVKM. The CDR3 DNA reads as TGTGCCAGCAGTTTAAGAATCGGGACAGGGGTCGATCAGCCCCAGCATTTT. Translated: CASSLRIGTGVDQPQHF.

This clonotype turned up a few times. The chain links TRBV4-2 to TRBJ2-7, with D possibly matching TRBD2 (5 bases). Germline V gene lookup returns CDR1 LGHNA and CDR2 YNFKEQ. Trimming pared 1 base from V and 4 bases from J, leaving 8 bases between. This CDR3 contains 13 residues. The CDR3 DNA follows: TGTGCCAGCAGCCAAGGGACTCCTTACGAGCAGTACTTC. Translation gives CASSQGTPYEQYF.

The chain combines TRBV29-1 with TRBJ2-3; TRBD2 matches at 8 bases. The ends lost 5 bases at V and 10 bases at J; junction bases unmatched: 8. Germline lookup yields CDR1 SQVTM and CDR2 ANQGSEA. The CDR3 has 12 amino acids. The CDR3 bases are TGCAGCGTTTCTGTAGCGGGATCTGCGCAGTATTTT. Its translation: CSVSVAGSAQYF.

This clonotype was detected ten times or more. The chain couples TRBV5-1 to TRBJ2-1; D tentatively reads TRBD1 or TRBD2 (7 bases each). The CDR3 spans 16 residues. Trimming took off 7 bases at V and 8 bases at J, with 25 bases between the two ends. Per germline, CDR1 SGHRS and CDR2 YFSETQ. The CDR3 coding sequence is TGCGCCAGCCTGCCTCCCACTACAGGGGAGGGTCATGAGCAGTTCTTC. Amino acids: CASLPPTTGEGHEQFF.

This clonotype was observed a handful of times. The CDR3 nucleotides read TGCGCCAGCAGCTTTGGGACACACCAAGAGACCCAGTACTTC. It translates to CASSFGTHQETQYF. The genes are TRBV5-1 and TRBJ2-5; D is perhaps TRBD1 (6 bases). Trimming shortened V by 2 bases and J by 0 bases, and 8 bases separated the two germline ends. Germline assignment: CDR1 SGHRS and CDR2 YFSETQ. The CDR3 sequence is 14 residues long.

This clonotype was seen many times. The V gene is TRBV3-1, the J gene TRBJ1-1, with D perhaps matching TRBD1 (5 bases). Trimming cost V 4 bases and J 1 base, with 13 bases left between them. Germline V gene data show CDR1 as LGHDT and CDR2 as YNNKEL (reference sequence). There are 15 residues in the CDR3. CDR3 protein: CASSPTTGGNTEAFF. CDR3 nucleotide sequence: TGTGCCAGCAGCCCTACAACGGGGGGGAACACTGAAGCTTTCTTT. Filled out from reference TRBV3-1 and TRBJ1-1, the complete variable domain reads DTAVSQTPKYLVTQMGNDKSIKCEQNLGHDTMYWYKQDSKKFLKIMFSYNNKELIINETVPNRFSPKSPDKAHLNLHINSLELGDSAVYFCASSPTTGGNTEAFFGQGTRLTVV.

This rearrangement joins TRBV5-1 to TRBJ2-7; 9 bases are shared with TRBD1. Trimming cost V 4 bases and J 6 bases; bases outside gene matches: 8. The CDR3 spans 14 residues. Looked up from germline, CDR1 is SGHRS and CDR2 is YFSETQ. CDR3 sequence: CASSTTGGYGEQYF. The CDR3 DNA reads as TGCGCCAGCAGCACGACAGGGGGGTACGGCGAGCAGTACTTC.